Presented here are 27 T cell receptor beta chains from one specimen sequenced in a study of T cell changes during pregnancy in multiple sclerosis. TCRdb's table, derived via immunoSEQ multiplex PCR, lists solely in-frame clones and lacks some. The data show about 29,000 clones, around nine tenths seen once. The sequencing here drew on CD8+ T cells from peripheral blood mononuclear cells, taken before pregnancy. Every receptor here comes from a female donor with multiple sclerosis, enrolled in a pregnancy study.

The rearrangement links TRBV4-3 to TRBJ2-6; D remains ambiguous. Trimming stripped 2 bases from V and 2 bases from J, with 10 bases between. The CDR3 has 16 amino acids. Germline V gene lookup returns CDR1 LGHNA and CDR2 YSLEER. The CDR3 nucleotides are TGCGCCAGCAGCCAATTCCAAGGAGCTGGGGCCAACGTCCTGACTTTC. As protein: CASSQFQGAGANVLTF.

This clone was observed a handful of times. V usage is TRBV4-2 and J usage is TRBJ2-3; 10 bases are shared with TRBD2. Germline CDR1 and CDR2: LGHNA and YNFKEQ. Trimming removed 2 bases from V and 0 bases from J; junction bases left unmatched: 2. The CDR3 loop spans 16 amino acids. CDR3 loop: CASSQTTSGSTDTQYF. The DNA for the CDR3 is TGTGCCAGCAGCCAAACGACTAGCGGGAGCACAGATACGCAGTATTTT.

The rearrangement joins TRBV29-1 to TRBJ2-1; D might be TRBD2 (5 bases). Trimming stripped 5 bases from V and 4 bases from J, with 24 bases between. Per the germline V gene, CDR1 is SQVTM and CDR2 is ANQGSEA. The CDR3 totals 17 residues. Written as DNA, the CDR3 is TGCAGCGTTCACCTAGTGACATCCAACGGCGGGTACAATGAGCAGTTCTTC. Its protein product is CSVHLVTSNGGYNEQFF.

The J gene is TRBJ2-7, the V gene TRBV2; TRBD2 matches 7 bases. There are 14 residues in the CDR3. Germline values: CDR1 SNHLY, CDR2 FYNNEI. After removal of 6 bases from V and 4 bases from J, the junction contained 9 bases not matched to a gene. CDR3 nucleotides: TGTGCCAGCAGGATAAGCGGGACCTCTTACGAGCAGTACTTC. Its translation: CASRISGTSYEQYF.

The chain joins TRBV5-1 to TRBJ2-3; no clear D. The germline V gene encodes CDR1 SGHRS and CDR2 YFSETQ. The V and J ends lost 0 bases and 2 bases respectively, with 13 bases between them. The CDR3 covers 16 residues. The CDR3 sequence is CASSLALGRITDTQYF. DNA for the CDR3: TGCGCCAGCAGCTTGGCGCTCGGCAGGATCACAGATACGCAGTATTTT.

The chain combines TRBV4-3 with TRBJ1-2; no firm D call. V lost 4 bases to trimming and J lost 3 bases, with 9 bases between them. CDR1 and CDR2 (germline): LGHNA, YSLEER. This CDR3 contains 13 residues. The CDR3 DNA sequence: TGCGCCAGCAGCCCTTTTGGAGACTATGGCTACACCTTC. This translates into CASSPFGDYGYTF.

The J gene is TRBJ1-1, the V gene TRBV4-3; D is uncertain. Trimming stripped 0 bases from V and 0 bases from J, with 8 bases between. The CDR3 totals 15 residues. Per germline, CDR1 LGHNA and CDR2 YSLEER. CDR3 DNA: TGCGCCAGCAGCCAAGATCAGGACTTGAACACTGAAGCTTTCTTT. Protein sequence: CASSQDQDLNTEAFF.

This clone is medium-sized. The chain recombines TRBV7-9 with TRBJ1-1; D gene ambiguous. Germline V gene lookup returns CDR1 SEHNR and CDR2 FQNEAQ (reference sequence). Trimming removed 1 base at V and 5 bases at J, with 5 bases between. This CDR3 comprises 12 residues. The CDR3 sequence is CASSLEETEAFF. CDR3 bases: TGTGCCAGCAGCTTAGAGGAGACTGAAGCTTTCTTT.

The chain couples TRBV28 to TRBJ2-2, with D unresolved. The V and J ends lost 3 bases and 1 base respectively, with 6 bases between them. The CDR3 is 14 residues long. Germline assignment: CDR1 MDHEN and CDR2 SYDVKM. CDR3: CASSLRQNTGELFF. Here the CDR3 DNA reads TGTGCCAGCAGTTTGAGACAGAACACCGGGGAGCTGTTTTTT.

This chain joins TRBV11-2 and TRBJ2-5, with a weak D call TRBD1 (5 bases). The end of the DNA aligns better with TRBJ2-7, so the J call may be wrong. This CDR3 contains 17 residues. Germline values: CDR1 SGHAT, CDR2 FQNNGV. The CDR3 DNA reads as TGTGCCAGCAGCCTAAAAGGGGCCGGAGACTGGGTGTACGAGCAGTACTTC. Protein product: CASSLKGAGDWVYEQYF.

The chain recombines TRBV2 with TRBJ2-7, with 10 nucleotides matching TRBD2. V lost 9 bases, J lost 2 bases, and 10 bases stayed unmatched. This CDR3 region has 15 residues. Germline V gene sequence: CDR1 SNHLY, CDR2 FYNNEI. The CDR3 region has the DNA TGTGCCAGGAGAAGGGCTAGCGGGAGAACCTACGAGCAGTACTTC. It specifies CARRRASGRTYEQYF.

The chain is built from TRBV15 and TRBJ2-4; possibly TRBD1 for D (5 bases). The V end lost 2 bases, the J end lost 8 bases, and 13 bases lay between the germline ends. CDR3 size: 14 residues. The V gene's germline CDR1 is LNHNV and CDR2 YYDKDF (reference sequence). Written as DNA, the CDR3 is TGTGCCACCAGCAGACAGGGTGTTTTGGACATTCAGTACTTC. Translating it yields CATSRQGVLDIQYF.

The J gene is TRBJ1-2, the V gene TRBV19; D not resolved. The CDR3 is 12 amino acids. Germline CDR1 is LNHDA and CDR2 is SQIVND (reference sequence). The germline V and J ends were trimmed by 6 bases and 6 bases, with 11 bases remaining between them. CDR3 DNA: TGTGCCAGTAGGTTCGCGGTTGATGGCTACACCTTC. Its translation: CASRFAVDGYTF. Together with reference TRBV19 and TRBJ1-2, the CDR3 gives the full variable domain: DGGITQSPKYLFRKEGQNVTLSCEQNLNHDAMYWYRQDPGQGLRLIYYSQIVNDFQKGDIAEGYSVSREKKESFPLTVTSAQKNPTAFYLCASRFAVDGYTFGSGTRLTVV.

This chain's CDR3 is CASSLRLAGEQFF. In DNA, the CDR3 is TGTGCCAGTAGTCTTCGACTAGCGGGAGAGCAGTTCTTC. The genes are TRBV19 and TRBJ2-1, with 11 bases lining up with TRBD2. Germline CDR1 LNHDA, CDR2 SQIVND (reference sequence). V lost 5 bases, J lost 10 bases, and 4 bases stayed unmatched. The CDR3 is made up of 13 amino acids.

The CDR3 sequence: CASSPEAGGYNEQFF. The CDR3 nucleotides read TGTGCCAGCAGCCCCGAAGCGGGAGGGTACAATGAGCAGTTCTTC. The gene calls are TRBV9 and TRBJ2-1, with 10 bases lining up with TRBD2. CDR1 is SGDLS, CDR2 YYNGEE, per germline. CDR3 length equals 15 residues. V shed 4 bases and J 4 bases; nucleotides not matched to a gene: 5.

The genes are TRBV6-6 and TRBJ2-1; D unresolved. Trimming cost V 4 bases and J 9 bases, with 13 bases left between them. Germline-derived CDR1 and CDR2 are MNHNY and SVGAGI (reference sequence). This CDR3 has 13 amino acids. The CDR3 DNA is TGTGCCAGCAGTTCCCAGATTACCAGTGAGCAGTTCTTC. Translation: CASSSQITSEQFF.

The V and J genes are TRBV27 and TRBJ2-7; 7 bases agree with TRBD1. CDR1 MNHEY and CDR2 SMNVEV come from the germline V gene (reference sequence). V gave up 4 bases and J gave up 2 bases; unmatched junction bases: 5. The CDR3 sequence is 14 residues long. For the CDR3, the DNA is TGTGCCAGCAGTTCCGGGGACAGTACCTACGAGCAGTACTTC. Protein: CASSSGDSTYEQYF.

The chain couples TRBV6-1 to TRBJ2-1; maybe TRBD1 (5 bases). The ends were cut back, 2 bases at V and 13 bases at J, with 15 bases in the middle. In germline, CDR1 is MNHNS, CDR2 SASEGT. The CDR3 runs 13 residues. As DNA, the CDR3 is TGTGCCAGCAGTGAATGGGGCGACCCGCCCCAGTTCTTC. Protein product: CASSEWGDPPQFF.

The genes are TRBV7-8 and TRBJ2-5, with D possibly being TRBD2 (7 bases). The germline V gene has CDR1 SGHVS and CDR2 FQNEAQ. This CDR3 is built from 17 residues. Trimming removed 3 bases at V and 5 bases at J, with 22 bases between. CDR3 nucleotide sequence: TGTGCCAGCAGCTTCCCCCGGGGGGCTGCTGATGGGGAGACCCAGTACTTC. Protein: CASSFPRGAADGETQYF.

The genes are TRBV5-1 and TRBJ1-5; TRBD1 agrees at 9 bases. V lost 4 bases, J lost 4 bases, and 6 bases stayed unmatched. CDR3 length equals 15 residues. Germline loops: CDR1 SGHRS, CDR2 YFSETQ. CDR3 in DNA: TGCGCCAGCAGCGTGACAGGGGGAGGGAATCAGCCCCAGCATTTT. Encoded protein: CASSVTGGGNQPQHF.

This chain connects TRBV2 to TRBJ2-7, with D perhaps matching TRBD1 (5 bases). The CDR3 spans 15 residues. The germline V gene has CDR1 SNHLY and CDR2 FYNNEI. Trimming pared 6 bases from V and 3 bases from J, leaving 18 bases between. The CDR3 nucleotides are TGTGCCAGCAGGGCAGGGAAAGGGTCCCTCTACGAGCAGTACTTC. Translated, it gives CASRAGKGSLYEQYF.

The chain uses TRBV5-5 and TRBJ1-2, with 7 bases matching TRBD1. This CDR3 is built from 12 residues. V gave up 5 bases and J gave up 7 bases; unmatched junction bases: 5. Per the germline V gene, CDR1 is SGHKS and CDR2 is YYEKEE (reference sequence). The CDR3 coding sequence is TGTGCCAGCAGTCATCAGGGGGTTGGCTACACCTTC. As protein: CASSHQGVGYTF.

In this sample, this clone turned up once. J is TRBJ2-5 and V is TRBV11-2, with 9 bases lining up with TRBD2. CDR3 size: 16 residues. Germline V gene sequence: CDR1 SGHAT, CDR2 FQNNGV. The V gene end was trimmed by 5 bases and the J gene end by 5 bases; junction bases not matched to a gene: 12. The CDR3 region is CASSPRGGRAGETQYF. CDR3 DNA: TGTGCCAGCAGCCCCAGGGGCGGGAGGGCCGGGGAGACCCAGTACTTC.

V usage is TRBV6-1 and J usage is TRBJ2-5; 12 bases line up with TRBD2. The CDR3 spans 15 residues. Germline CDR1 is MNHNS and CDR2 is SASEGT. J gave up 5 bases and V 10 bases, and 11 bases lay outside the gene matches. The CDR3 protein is CAISLAGGGGETQYF. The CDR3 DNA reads TGTGCCATCTCACTAGCGGGAGGTGGAGGGGAGACCCAGTACTTC.

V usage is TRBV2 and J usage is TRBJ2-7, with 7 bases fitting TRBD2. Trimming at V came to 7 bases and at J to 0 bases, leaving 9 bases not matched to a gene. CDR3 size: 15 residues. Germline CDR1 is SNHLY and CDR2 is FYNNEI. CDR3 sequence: CASTPLAGTSYEQYF. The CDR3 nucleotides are TGTGCCAGCACCCCTTTAGCGGGCACCTCCTACGAGCAGTACTTC.

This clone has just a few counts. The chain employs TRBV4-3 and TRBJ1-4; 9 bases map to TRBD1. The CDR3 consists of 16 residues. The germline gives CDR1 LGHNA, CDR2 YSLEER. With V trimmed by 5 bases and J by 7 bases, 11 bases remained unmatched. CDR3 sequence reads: CASSTQTGQGFEKLFF. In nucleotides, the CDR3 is TGCGCCAGCAGCACCCAAACGGGACAGGGATTTGAAAAACTGTTTTTT.

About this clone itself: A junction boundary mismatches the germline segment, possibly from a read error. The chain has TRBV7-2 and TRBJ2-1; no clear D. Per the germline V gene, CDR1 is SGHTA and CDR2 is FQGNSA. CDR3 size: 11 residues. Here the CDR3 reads CASSSDNEQFF. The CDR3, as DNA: TGTGCCAGCAGCTCCGACAATGAGCAGTTCTTC.